These 31 T cell receptor beta chains came from one sample sequenced in a study of T cell clusters in autoimmune cytopenias. TRB was amplified by touch-down multiplex PCR, primer pools A and B combined. Following a re-call of the multiplex PCR reads, TCRdb has one entry per CDR3 protein and lacks DNA. The listing records about 8,100 distinct CDR3 sequences. TRB amplification used 250 ng of peripheral blood genomic DNA. The material sequenced was peripheral blood. The receptor set was obtained from a human donor with an autoimmune cytopenia or autoimmune hepatitis (not recorded which).

In terms of frequency, this clonotype is medium-sized (0.01 to 0.1%). The chain recombines TRBV5-3 with TRBJ2-7; TCRdb names TRBD1, which stays unverified in the absence of DNA. TRBV5-3 is placed among ORFs of uncertain function. CDR3 length: 12 amino acids. The CDR3 sequence: CARSPGRCEQYF.

The chain employs TRBV18 and TRBJ1-2; TCRdb names TRBD1, which stays unverified in the absence of DNA. CDR3 length equals 14 residues. Germline CDR1 and CDR2: KGHSH and LQKENI. The CDR3 is CASASGQPPYGYTF.

This clonotype counts as medium-sized (0.01 to 0.1%) by frequency. J is TRBJ2-7 and V is TRBV30. Germline V CDR1 and CDR2: GTSNPN, SVGIG (reference sequence). This CDR3 contains 12 residues. CDR3: CAWSSVSYEQYF.

V gene TRBV7-9 combines with J gene TRBJ2-5; TCRdb reports TRBD1, a call that lacks DNA to check it against. From germline, CDR1 is SEHNR and CDR2 FQNEAQ (reference sequence). The CDR3 has 15 amino acids. The CDR3 spells CASSLGGTGVDEQYF.

The chain has TRBV24-1 and TRBJ2-3. The CDR3 has 14 residues. Germline CDR1 reads KGHDR; CDR2 reads SFDVKD. The CDR3: CATKSSTATDTQYF.

Its frequency marks this clonotype as medium-sized (0.01 to 0.1%). This sequence joins TRBV12-3 or TRBV12-4 and TRBJ2-7; TCRdb's D gene call, TRBD2, goes unchecked for lack of DNA. CDR3 length equals 12 residues. The chain's CDR3 is CASSFGGYEQYF.

This clonotype is labeled medium-sized based on frequency. The chain couples TRBV19 to TRBJ2-7; TCRdb names TRBD2, which stays unverified in the absence of DNA. The CDR3 has 15 residues. From germline, CDR1 is LNHDA and CDR2 SQIVND (reference sequence). The CDR3 region is CASRNREGSSYEQYF.

This clonotype is classed as medium-sized by frequency. The chain employs TRBV30 and TRBJ2-7; no DNA is available, so the TRBD1 call from TCRdb remains unchecked. The length of the CDR3 is 11 residues. Per the germline V gene, CDR1 is GTSNPN and CDR2 is SVGIG (reference sequence). CDR3 protein: CAWEKGYEQYF.

This chain connects TRBV11-2 to TRBJ1-4. The CDR3 extends over 14 amino acids. Germline V CDR1 and CDR2: SGHAT, FQNNGV. CDR3 sequence: CASSPDLAYEKLFF.

The chain is built from TRBV14 and TRBJ1-4; TCRdb's assignment of TRBD1 cannot be checked, as there is no DNA. This CDR3 has 15 amino acids. CDR1 and CDR2 (germline): SGHDN, FVKESK. CDR3 sequence: CASSTPGSTNEKLFF.

Its frequency marks this clonotype as medium-sized. J is TRBJ1-4 and V is TRBV30. The CDR3 has 15 amino acids. In germline, CDR1 is GTSNPN, CDR2 SVGIG (reference sequence). CDR3: CAWSVLQRPNEKLFF.

Measured by frequency, this clonotype is medium-sized. The chain carries TRBV12-3 or TRBV12-4 and TRBJ1-5; TCRdb's D gene call, TRBD1, goes unchecked for lack of DNA. The CDR3 runs 13 residues. Here the CDR3 reads CASSPRTDQPQHF.

V is TRBV7-9 and J is TRBJ1-1. Germline CDR1 is SEHNR and CDR2 is FQNEAQ (reference sequence). The CDR3 is 13 residues long. CDR3 sequence: CASSPGRPEGAFF.

This clonotype counts as medium-sized by frequency. The chain combines TRBV30 with TRBJ2-1; as DNA is missing, the TRBD2 call by TCRdb cannot be tested. The CDR3 loop spans 22 amino acids. The germline CDR1 and CDR2 sequences are GTSNPN and SVGIG (reference sequence). CDR3 region: CAWSTLTRTSGGYTRRVGEQFF.

Its frequency marks this clonotype as medium-sized (0.01 to 0.1%). V usage is TRBV12-3 or TRBV12-4 and J usage is TRBJ1-1; the TCRdb call, TRBD1, lacks DNA for checking. The CDR3 sequence is 16 residues long. CDR3: CASRSRDRGINTEAFF.

This sequence joins TRBV4-3 and TRBJ1-1. This CDR3 is 15 amino acids long. Looked up from germline, CDR1 is LGHNA and CDR2 is YSLEER. The chain's CDR3 is CASSQESSGWTEAFF.

Its frequency marks this clonotype as medium-sized (0.01 to 0.1%). The chain employs TRBV6-5 and TRBJ2-1; TCRdb outputs TRBD2, but without DNA this stays unchecked. The CDR3 consists of 11 residues. From germline, CDR1 is MNHEY and CDR2 SVGAGI. The CDR3 sequence is CASSERGGQFF.

The chain combines TRBV15 with TRBJ1-1; the D gene TCRdb calls, TRBD1, cannot be checked with no DNA. CDR1 LNHNV and CDR2 YYDKDF come from the germline V gene (reference sequence). The CDR3 sequence is 15 residues long. This CDR3 is CATSSGPGAGTEAFF.

This clonotype is classed as medium-sized by frequency. This chain connects TRBV12-3 or TRBV12-4 to TRBJ2-2. The CDR3 is 11 residues long. The chain's CDR3 is CASSTTGELFF.

The chain links TRBV7-9 to TRBJ2-1; the TRBD2 assignment by TCRdb is unverifiable without DNA. Germline assignment: CDR1 SEHNR and CDR2 FQNEAQ (reference sequence). The CDR3 contains 14 residues. CDR3 sequence: CASSRAGSYNEQFF.

The chain recombines TRBV12-3 or TRBV12-4 with TRBJ1-1; TCRdb's D gene call, TRBD1, goes unchecked for lack of DNA. The CDR3 has 14 residues. The CDR3 here is CASSFQGMNTEAFF.

Considering frequency, this clonotype is medium-sized. The chain joins TRBV11-1 to TRBJ1-5. The length of the CDR3 is 13 residues. The germline gives CDR1 SGHAT, CDR2 FQDESV (reference sequence). The CDR3: CASSLTTNQPQHF.

This sequence joins TRBV7-9 and TRBJ2-1. The CDR3 is made up of 14 amino acids. CDR1 and CDR2 (germline): SEHNR, FQNEAQ (reference sequence). The chain's CDR3 is CASSLSGGYNEQFF.

The chain has TRBV6-2 or TRBV6-3 and TRBJ2-5; TCRdb selects TRBD1, and the lack of DNA leaves this call unchecked. Germline V gene sequence: CDR1 MNHEY, CDR2 SVGEGT. CDR3 length equals 14 residues. CDR3 residues: CASARGRLQETQYF.

The chain carries TRBV15 and TRBJ2-7; TCRdb picks TRBD1, but there is no DNA to check that call. Germline V gene sequence: CDR1 LNHNV, CDR2 YYDKDF (reference sequence). The CDR3 extends over 15 amino acids. The CDR3: CATSRETGGADEQYF.

The chain combines TRBV12-3 or TRBV12-4 with TRBJ2-2. CDR3 size: 17 residues. CDR3 residues: CASTQRSVSGFDGELFF.

This sequence joins TRBV6-2 or TRBV6-3 and TRBJ2-1; TCRdb outputs TRBD2, but without DNA this stays unchecked. Germline V lookup: CDR1 MNHEY, CDR2 SVGEGT. The CDR3 is 16 residues long. The CDR3 loop is CASSYSGLAGPNEQFF.

This rearrangement joins TRBV7-9 to TRBJ1-4. The germline CDR1 and CDR2 sequences are SEHNR and FQNEAQ (reference sequence). CDR3 length: 12 residues. The CDR3 here is CASSRNNEKLFF.

This sequence joins TRBV12-3 or TRBV12-4 and TRBJ1-5; the TRBD1 assignment by TCRdb is unverifiable without DNA. The CDR3 is 15 residues long. The CDR3 region is CASSLKSTGDQPQHF.

The chain carries TRBV6-5 and TRBJ1-4; with no DNA, the TCRdb D assignment of TRBD1 cannot be verified. Germline V gene data show CDR1 as MNHEY and CDR2 as SVGAGI. The CDR3 loop spans 15 amino acids. The CDR3 sequence: CASRQQGAGGEKLFF.

Frequency places this clonotype as medium-sized. The chain links TRBV27 to TRBJ1-6; TCRdb indicates TRBD1, and absent DNA this call remains unverified. The CDR3 length is 17 residues. The germline V gene encodes CDR1 MNHEY and CDR2 SMNVEV (reference sequence). This CDR3 reads CASSLSSTGALNSPLHF.